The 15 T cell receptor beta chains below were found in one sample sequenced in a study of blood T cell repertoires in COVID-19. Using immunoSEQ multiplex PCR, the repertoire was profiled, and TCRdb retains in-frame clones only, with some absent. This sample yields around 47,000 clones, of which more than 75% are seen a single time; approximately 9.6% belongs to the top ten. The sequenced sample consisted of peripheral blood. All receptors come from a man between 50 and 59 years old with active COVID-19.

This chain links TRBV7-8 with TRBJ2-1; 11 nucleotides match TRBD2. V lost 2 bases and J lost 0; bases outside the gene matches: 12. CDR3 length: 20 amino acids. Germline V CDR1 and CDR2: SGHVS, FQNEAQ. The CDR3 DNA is TGTGCCAGCAGCTTATCCCGGGGGACTAGCGGCAAGAGCTCCTACAATGAGCAGTTCTTC. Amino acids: CASSLSRGTSGKSSYNEQFF. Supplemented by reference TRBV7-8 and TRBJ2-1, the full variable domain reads GAGVSQSPRYKVAKRGQDVALRCDPISGHVSLFWYQQALGQGPEFLTYFQNEAQLDKSGLPSDRFFAERPEGSVSTLKIQRTQQEDSAVYLCASSLSRGTSGKSSYNEQFFGPGTRLTVL.

Here the CDR3 reads CASSTGTRLSYEQYF. The CDR3 nucleotides read TGTGCCAGTAGTACCGGGACTCGTCTATCCTACGAGCAGTACTTC. The J gene is TRBJ2-7, the V gene TRBV19; D perhaps matches TRBD2 (6 bases). CDR3 size: 15 residues. Germline loops: CDR1 LNHDA, CDR2 SQIVND (reference sequence). V gave up 4 bases and J gave up 1 base, with 14 bases separating them.

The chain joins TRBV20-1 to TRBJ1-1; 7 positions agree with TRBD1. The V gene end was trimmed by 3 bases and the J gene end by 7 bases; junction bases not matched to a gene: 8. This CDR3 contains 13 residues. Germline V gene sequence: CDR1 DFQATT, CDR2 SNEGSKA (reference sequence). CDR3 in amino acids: CSASLRGRVEAFF. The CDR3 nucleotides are TGCAGTGCTAGTTTGAGGGGGCGAGTTGAAGCTTTCTTT.

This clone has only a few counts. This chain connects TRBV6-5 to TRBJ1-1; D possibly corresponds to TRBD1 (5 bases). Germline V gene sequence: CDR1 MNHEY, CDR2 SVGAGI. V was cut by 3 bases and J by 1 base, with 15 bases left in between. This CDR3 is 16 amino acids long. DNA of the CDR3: TGTGCCAGCAGTTATAGGGAGGGGCGGCCGAACACTGAAGCTTTCTTT. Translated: CASSYREGRPNTEAFF.

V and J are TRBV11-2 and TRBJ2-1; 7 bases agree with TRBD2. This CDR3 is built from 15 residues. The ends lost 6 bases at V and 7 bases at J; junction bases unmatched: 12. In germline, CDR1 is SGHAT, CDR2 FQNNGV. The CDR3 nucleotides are TGTGCCAGCAGAGATTACCGACTAGCCCAGAATGAGCAGTTCTTC. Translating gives CASRDYRLAQNEQFF.

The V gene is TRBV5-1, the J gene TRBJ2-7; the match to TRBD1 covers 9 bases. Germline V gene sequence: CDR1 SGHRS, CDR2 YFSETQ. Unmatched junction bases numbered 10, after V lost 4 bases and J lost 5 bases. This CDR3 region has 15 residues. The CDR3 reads CASSRTGTGSHEQYF. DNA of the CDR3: TGCGCCAGCAGCAGGACCGGGACAGGGTCCCACGAGCAGTACTTC.

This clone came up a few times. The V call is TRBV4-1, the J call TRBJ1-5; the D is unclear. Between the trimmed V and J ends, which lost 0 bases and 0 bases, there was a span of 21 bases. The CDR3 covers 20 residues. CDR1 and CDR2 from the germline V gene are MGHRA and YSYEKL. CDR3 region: CASSQEGKWAEPPSNQPQHF. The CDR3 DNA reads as TGCGCCAGCAGCCAAGAGGGCAAGTGGGCAGAACCGCCTAGCAATCAGCCCCAGCATTTT.

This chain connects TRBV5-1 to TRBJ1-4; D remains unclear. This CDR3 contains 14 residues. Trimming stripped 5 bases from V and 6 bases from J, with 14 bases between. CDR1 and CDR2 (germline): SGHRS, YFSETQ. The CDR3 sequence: CASSYSGRDEKLFF. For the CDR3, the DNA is TGCGCCAGCAGTTACTCCGGGAGGGATGAAAAACTGTTTTTT.

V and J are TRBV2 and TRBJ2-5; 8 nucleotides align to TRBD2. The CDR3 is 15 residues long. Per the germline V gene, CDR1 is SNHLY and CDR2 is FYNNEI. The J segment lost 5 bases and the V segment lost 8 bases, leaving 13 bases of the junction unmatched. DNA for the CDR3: TGTGCCAGCCTCAGGGTAGCGGGATTTGGCGAGACCCAGTACTTC. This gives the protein CASLRVAGFGETQYF.

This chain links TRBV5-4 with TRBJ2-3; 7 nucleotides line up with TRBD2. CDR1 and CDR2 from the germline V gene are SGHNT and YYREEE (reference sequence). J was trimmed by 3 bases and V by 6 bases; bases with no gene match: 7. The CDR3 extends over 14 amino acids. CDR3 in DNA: TGTGCCAGCACTGGGGGGGAAGTAACAGATACGCAGTATTTT. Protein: CASTGGEVTDTQYF.

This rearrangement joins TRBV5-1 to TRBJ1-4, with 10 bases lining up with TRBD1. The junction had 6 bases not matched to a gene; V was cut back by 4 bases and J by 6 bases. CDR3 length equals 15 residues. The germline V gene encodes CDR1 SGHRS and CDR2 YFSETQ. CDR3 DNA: TGCGCCAGCAGCGGAGTGACAGGGGGCGATGAAAAACTGTTTTTT. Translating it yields CASSGVTGGDEKLFF. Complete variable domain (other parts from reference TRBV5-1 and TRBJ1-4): KAGVTQTPRYLIKTRGQQVTLSCSPISGHRSVSWYQQTPGQGLQFLFEYFSETQRNKGNFPGRFSGRQFSNSRSEMNVSTLELGDSALYLCASSGVTGGDEKLFFGSGTQLSVL.

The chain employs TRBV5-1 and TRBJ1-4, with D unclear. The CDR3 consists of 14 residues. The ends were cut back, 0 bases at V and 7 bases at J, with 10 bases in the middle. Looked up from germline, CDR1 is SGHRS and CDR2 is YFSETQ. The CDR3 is CASSLAPTSEKLFF. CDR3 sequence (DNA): TGCGCCAGCAGCTTGGCCCCGACAAGTGAAAAACTGTTTTTT. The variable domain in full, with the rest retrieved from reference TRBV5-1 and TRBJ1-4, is KAGVTQTPRYLIKTRGQQVTLSCSPISGHRSVSWYQQTPGQGLQFLFEYFSETQRNKGNFPGRFSGRQFSNSRSEMNVSTLELGDSALYLCASSLAPTSEKLFFGSGTQLSVL.

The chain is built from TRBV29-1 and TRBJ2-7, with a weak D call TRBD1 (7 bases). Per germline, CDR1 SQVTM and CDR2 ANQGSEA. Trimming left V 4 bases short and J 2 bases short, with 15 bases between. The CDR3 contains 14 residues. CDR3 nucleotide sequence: TGCAGCGTTGCAGGGGGGCGGCTAACCTACGAGCAGTACTTC. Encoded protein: CSVAGGRLTYEQYF.

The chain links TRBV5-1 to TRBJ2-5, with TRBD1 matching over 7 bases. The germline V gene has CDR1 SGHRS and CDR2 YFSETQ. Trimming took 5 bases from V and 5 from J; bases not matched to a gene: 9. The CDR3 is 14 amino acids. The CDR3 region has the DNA TGCGCCAGCAGTTTTGACAGGGCCAGGGAGACCCAGTACTTC. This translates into CASSFDRARETQYF.

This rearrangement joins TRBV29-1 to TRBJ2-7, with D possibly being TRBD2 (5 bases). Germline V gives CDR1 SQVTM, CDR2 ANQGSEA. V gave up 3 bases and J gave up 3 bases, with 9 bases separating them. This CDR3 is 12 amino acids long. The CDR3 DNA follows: TGCAGCGTTGACAAGGGAGACTACGAGCAGTACTTC. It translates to CSVDKGDYEQYF.